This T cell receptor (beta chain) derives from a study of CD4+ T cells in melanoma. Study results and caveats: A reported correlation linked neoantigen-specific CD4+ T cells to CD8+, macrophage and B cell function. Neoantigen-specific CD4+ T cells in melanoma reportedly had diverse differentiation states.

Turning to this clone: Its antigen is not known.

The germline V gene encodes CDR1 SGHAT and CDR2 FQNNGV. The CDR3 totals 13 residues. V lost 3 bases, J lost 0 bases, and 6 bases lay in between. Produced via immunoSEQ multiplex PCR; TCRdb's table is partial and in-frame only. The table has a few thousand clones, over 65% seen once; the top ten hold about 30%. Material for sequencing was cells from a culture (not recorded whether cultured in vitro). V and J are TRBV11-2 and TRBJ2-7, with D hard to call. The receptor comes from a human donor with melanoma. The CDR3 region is CASSLGNSYEQYF. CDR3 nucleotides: TGTGCCAGCAGCTTGGGCAACTCCTACGAGCAGTACTTC.